Below are 3 T cell receptor beta chains sequenced from a single sample in a study of T cells in Graves' hyperthyroidism and ophthalmopathy. RNA transcripts were the template for amplifying TCR beta CDR3 regions. Using the HTBI primer set, a first-round RT-PCR was run on the TCR CDR3. TCRdb re-called the multiplex PCR reads through MiXCR, storing one row per CDR3 protein. The sample holds about 350,000 distinct CDR3 sequences; 11% to 15% are singletons and the top ten take about 26%. The sample comprised blood. The receptor set was obtained from a woman aged 30 to 39 with Graves' hyperthyroidism.

Ten or more counts support this clonotype. J is TRBJ2-5 and V is TRBV2; TRBD1 matches at 8 bases. The germline CDR1 and CDR2 sequences are SNHLY and FYNNEI. J gave up 2 bases and V 7 bases, and 6 bases lay outside the gene matches. The CDR3 totals 14 residues. The CDR3 protein is CASIVDRAQETQYF. The DNA of the CDR3 is TGTGCCAGCATCGTGGACAGGGCGCAAGAGACCCAGTACTTC.

This clonotype has a count of ten or more. The rearrangement links TRBV15 to TRBJ2-5; 7 bases fit TRBD2. This CDR3 has 15 residues. With 0 bases clipped from V and 4 bases from J, the junction kept 5 bases outside the gene matches. CDR1 and CDR2 from the germline V gene are LNHNV and YYDKDF (reference sequence). CDR3 in amino acids: CATSRDSWGGETQYF. CDR3 coding DNA: TGTGCCACCAGCAGAGATTCATGGGGGGGAGAGACCCAGTACTTC.

This clonotype came up many times. The V call is TRBV28, the J call TRBJ1-5; unclear D gene. The CDR3 runs to 14 residues. Per germline, CDR1 MDHEN and CDR2 SYDVKM. V was pared by 8 bases and J by 0 bases, with 11 bases between. This CDR3 reads CASSGTASNQPQHF. CDR3 sequence (DNA): TGTGCCAGCTCAGGAACAGCTAGCAATCAGCCCCAGCATTTT.